These T cell receptor beta chains were read from a single sample in a study of CD8 T cells in ankylosing spondylitis. TCRdb redid the calling of the 5' RACE reads with MiXCR, one entry per CDR3 protein. The sample holds about 150,000 distinct CDR3 sequences, 9.5% to 12% seen once. The sequencing input was blood, either unsorted or a sorted T cell fraction (not recorded which). These receptors were taken from a female donor with ankylosing spondylitis or in good health (not recorded which). CDR3s include the opening cysteine and the closing phenylalanine or tryptophan. Each record gives: J gene, V gene, D gene, clone size, CDR3 DNA, CDR3 protein. D genes are given only for firm matches. Clone size is given for some rows only: seen once, a few or many times, or a class if the clone is expanded.

>TRBJ2-3|TRBV28|-|many
TGTGCCAGCAGTTTTCACAGCACAGATACGCAGTATTTT
CASSFHSTDTQYF
>TRBJ1-6|TRBV24-1|-|many
TGTGCCACCAGTGAGCCTCGTGGAGGGACGGATTCACCCCTCCACTTT
CATSEPRGGTDSPLHF
>TRBJ2-3|TRBV11-2|TRBD2|many
TGTGCCAGCAGCTTTAGCGGGGGCCCTACCTCCACAGATACGCAGTATTTT
CASSFSGGPTSTDTQYF
>TRBJ1-6|TRBV7-9|-|few
TGTGCCAGCAGCTGGGCAGATAATTCACCCCTCCACTTT
CASSWADNSPLHF
>TRBJ2-7|TRBV29-1|TRBD1|many
TGCAGCATCCTGACCGGGGACAGTACTTACGAGCAGTACTTC
CSILTGDSTYEQYF
>TRBJ2-2|TRBV12-3/TRBV12-4|-|many
TGTGCCAGCAGTTGGGGGGCGCCGGGGGAGCTGTTTTTT
CASSWGAPGELFF
>TRBJ2-7|TRBV7-6|TRBD1|many
TGTGCCAGCAGCTTCAACAGGGGCGAGCAGTACTTC
CASSFNRGEQYF
>TRBJ2-7|TRBV6-2/TRBV6-3|-|many
TGTGCCAGCGCCAGTGGCGAGCAGTACTTC
CASASGEQYF
>TRBJ1-1|TRBV5-1|-|many
TGCGCCAGCAGCTTGGAGGTTCTAAAAGGGACTGAAGCTTTCTTT
CASSLEVLKGTEAFF
>TRBJ1-1|TRBV29-1|-|many
TGCAGCGGAGGGAGTCAGAACACTGAAGCTTTCTTT
CSGGSQNTEAFF
>TRBJ2-2|TRBV20-1|TRBD1|many
TGCAGTGCTAGGCTGGGACAGGGGTCGTCCGGGGAGCTGTTTTTT
CSARLGQGSSGELFF
>TRBJ2-7|TRBV20-1|TRBD1|many
TGCAGTGCTAGCGCCGGGACAGGGGGATCCTACGAGCAGTACTTC
CSASAGTGGSYEQYF
>TRBJ2-3|TRBV20-1|-|few
TGCAGTGCTAGGACCGAAGGGGCCGCGCTAACAGATACGCAGTATTTT
CSARTEGAALTDTQYF
>TRBJ1-1|TRBV12-3/TRBV12-4|-|many
TGTGCCAGCACCCAGGGGTCCTCGAACACTGAAGCTTTCTTT
CASTQGSSNTEAFF
>TRBJ2-5|TRBV27|TRBD2|-
TGTGCCAGCACGGGGGTCGGTGAGCGGGGGGTTCAAGAGACCCAGTACTTC
CASTGVGERGVQETQYF
>TRBJ2-3|TRBV5-1|-|many
TGCGCCAGCAGCTTGGCCATAGGGGGAGGCCGCCCAGATACGCAGTATTTT
CASSLAIGGGRPDTQYF
>TRBJ2-3|TRBV11-2|TRBD1|many
TGTGCCAGCAGCTTAGAAGGGGACAGGGGTCTTCAAGATACGCAGTATTTT
CASSLEGDRGLQDTQYF
>TRBJ2-1|TRBV11-2|TRBD1|-
TGTGCCAGCAGCAGCCGGGACAGAGTCAATGAGCAGTTCTTC
CASSSRDRVNEQFF
>TRBJ2-2|TRBV18|-|many
TGTGCCAGCTCACTCACGACCGGGGAGCTGTTTTTT
CASSLTTGELFF
>TRBJ1-1|TRBV28|-|many
TGTGCCAGCAGTCAATACTCACGGGGCGCAGGAGCTTTCTTT
CASSQYSRGAGAFF
>TRBJ1-2|TRBV7-9|TRBD1|-
TGTGCCAGCAGCTTAAGGGACAGGGGTTCTGGCTACACCTTC
CASSLRDRGSGYTF
>TRBJ2-1|TRBV5-1|-|many
TGCGCCAGCAGCTTGGGAGTCGTTTATGAGCAGTTCTTC
CASSLGVVYEQFF
>TRBJ2-1|TRBV6-1|-|many
TGTGCCAGCAGACGATATACTAGAGTCCCGGGCAATGAGCAGTTCTTC
CASRRYTRVPGNEQFF
>TRBJ2-5|TRBV28|TRBD2|many
TGTGCCAGCTGCACGTCGGGAGCTAGCGGGGCACTCCAAGAGACCCAGTACTTC
CASCTSGASGALQETQYF
>TRBJ2-1|TRBV20-1|TRBD2|many
TGCAGTGCTAGAGATTCACGGGGGGGCACCTACAATGAGCAGTTCTTC
CSARDSRGGTYNEQFF
>TRBJ2-7|TRBV20-1|TRBD1|many
TGCAGTGCCGCCGGGACAGGGTACAACGAGCAGTACTTC
CSAAGTGYNEQYF
>TRBJ1-3|TRBV12-3/TRBV12-4|-|many
TGTGCCAGCAGTGTAGCAAGCTCTGGAAACACCATATATTTT
CASSVASSGNTIYF
>TRBJ2-7|TRBV14|-|-
TGTGCCAGCAGCCAAGAAAGAGGGGGAGCCTACGAGCAGTACTTC
CASSQERGGAYEQYF
>TRBJ2-6|TRBV30|-|once
TGTGCCTGGAGTATTAACAGGGTCGCTGGGGCCAACGTCCTGATTTTC
CAWSINRVAGANVLIF
>TRBJ2-1|TRBV27|-|many
TGTGCCAGCATCGGACTGGAGGATGAGCAGTTCTTC
CASIGLEDEQFF
>TRBJ2-7|TRBV5-1|-|many
TGCGCCACTAGGACGGGAAAGTACGAGCAGTACTTC
CATRTGKYEQYF
>TRBJ1-1|TRBV2|-|few
TGTGCCAGCAGAGAACCCGGGCACCCGGCCTTT
CASREPGHPAF
>TRBJ1-1|TRBV7-8|-|many
TGTGCCAGCAGCTCCGTTGGGGCCAACACTGAAGCTTTCTTT
CASSSVGANTEAFF
>TRBJ1-6|TRBV7-9|-|-
TGTGCCAGCAGCGCTCCCGGGACACGGGATTCACCCCTCCACTTT
CASSAPGTRDSPLHF
>TRBJ2-7|TRBV20-1|-|many
TGCAGTGCTAGTCGGCCGAGCTCCTACGAGCAGTACTTC
CSASRPSSYEQYF
>TRBJ1-6|TRBV5-1|-|many
TGCGCCAGCAGCTTTGTGGCAAGCTCCTATAATTCACCCCTCCACTTT
CASSFVASSYNSPLHF
>TRBJ2-2|TRBV5-1|TRBD2|many
TGCGCCAGCAGCATATACAGCGGGGTCGGGACCGGGGAGCTGTTTTTT
CASSIYSGVGTGELFF
>TRBJ2-1|TRBV11-3|-|-
TGTGCCAGCAGCTCCTTTGCGGTCCGCGGCAATGAGCAGTTCTTC
CASSSFAVRGNEQFF
>TRBJ2-1|TRBV7-2|-|many
TGTGCCAGCAGCTTAAGACAGAGGAATGAGCAGTTCTTC
CASSLRQRNEQFF
>TRBJ1-5|TRBV20-1|-|many
TGCAGTGCCGTACTATCAGGTCGGCGCCTGAGCAATCAGCCCCAGCATTTT
CSAVLSGRRLSNQPQHF
>TRBJ2-2|TRBV5-1|TRBD2|many
TGCGCCAGCAGCTTGGGAGGTCTAGCGGGAGCCGGGGAGCTGTTTTTT
CASSLGGLAGAGELFF
>TRBJ1-5|TRBV28|TRBD1|few
TGTGCCAGCAGTCTCTATAGGTTAGCGACAGGGGGACAGCCCCAGCATTTT
CASSLYRLATGGQPQHF
>TRBJ2-7|TRBV20-1|TRBD1|many
TGCAGTGCTAGAGACTCCCAGGGGGCCCTGGTCGAGCAGTACTTC
CSARDSQGALVEQYF
>TRBJ2-2|TRBV7-9|-|many
TGTGCCAGCAACCCGAAGCCCCAGGGGTCCGGGGAGCTGTTTTTT
CASNPKPQGSGELFF
>TRBJ1-2|TRBV5-1|-|many
TGCGCCAGCAGAACAACTCAGAACTATGGCTACACCTTC
CASRTTQNYGYTF
>TRBJ2-1|TRBV7-6|-|-
TGTGCCGTACAGGGCGTGAATTACAATGAGCAGTTCTTC
CAVQGVNYNEQFF
>TRBJ2-7|TRBV19|TRBD1|few
TGTGCCAGTAGACAGGGGGAATCCTACGAGCAGTACTTC
CASRQGESYEQYF
>TRBJ2-4|TRBV6-1|-|-
TGTGTCAGCAGTGCCAGGGGTGACATAGCCAAAAACATTCAGTACTTC
CVSSARGDIAKNIQYF
>TRBJ1-2|TRBV12-3/TRBV12-4|TRBD1|many
TGTGCCAACTGGGACAGTTCCTATGGCTACACCTTC
CANWDSSYGYTF